Listed below are T cell receptor beta chains from one sample, sequenced in a study of T cell responses to AZD1222 COVID-19 vaccine. The repertoire was sequenced with immunoSEQ multiplex PCR; TCRdb's copy has only in-frame clones and lacks some. The sample shows 130,000 to 150,000 clones, 80% to 85% of them seen only once. The sequencing used peripheral blood, collected on day 0 of MenACWY control vaccination. The receptors were sampled from an adult in good health. CDR3s include the opening cysteine and the closing phenylalanine or tryptophan. The D gene is left open where the match is weak. Expanded clones are given a class, and other clones once, few, many or no size at all.

NA,TRBD2,TRBJ2-5,TRBV6-5,CASSYGAGGGTQYF,TGTGCCAGCAGTTACGGAGCGGGGGGCGGGACCCAGTACTTC
NA,NA,TRBJ1-5,TRBV9,CASSDTWGNQPQHF,TGTGCCAGCAGTGACACCTGGGGGAATCAGCCCCAGCATTTT
few,NA,TRBJ2-2,TRBV27,CASSERVSGELFF,TGTGCCAGCAGTGAACGGGTATCCGGGGAGCTGTTTTTT
NA,NA,TRBJ1-2,TRBV18,CASSPGGVYGYTF,TGTGCCAGCTCACCAGGCGGGGTCTATGGCTACACCTTC
NA,NA,TRBJ1-4,TRBV9,CASSERSRDEKLFF,TGTGCCAGCAGCGAGCGGTCGAGGGATGAAAAACTGTTTTTT
NA,NA,TRBJ2-3,TRBV27,CASSFTFRDTSTDTQYF,TGTGCCAGCTCCTTTACCTTCCGGGACACTAGCACAGATACGCAGTATTTT
NA,NA,TRBJ1-3,TRBV30,CAWNRDYTDTIYF,TGTGCCTGGAACAGGGATTATACGGACACCATATATTTT
NA,NA,TRBJ2-1,TRBV14,CASSQVWGPYNEQFF,TGTGCCAGCAGCCAAGTCTGGGGCCCTTACAATGAGCAGTTCTTC
NA,NA,TRBJ2-7,TRBV6-1,CASSERGEKNEQYF,TGTGCCAGCAGTGAGAGAGGGGAAAAAAACGAGCAGTACTTC
NA,NA,TRBJ1-5,TRBV4-2,CASSQDWWGGEQPQHF,TGTGCCAGCAGCCAAGATTGGTGGGGGGGGGAGCAGCCCCAGCATTTT
NA,TRBD1,TRBJ1-2,TRBV7-9,CASSSPRGTDTNYGYTF,TGTGCCAGCAGCTCCCCTAGGGGGACAGACACAAACTATGGCTACACCTTC
NA,TRBD2,TRBJ2-1,TRBV19,CATGLAGIYNEQFF,TGTGCCACCGGACTAGCGGGGATATACAATGAGCAGTTCTTC
once,NA,TRBJ2-2,TRBV7-3,CASSLPAGRRGGELFF,TGTGCCAGCAGCTTACCCGCGGGCCGACGGGGCGGGGAGCTGTTTTTT
NA,NA,TRBJ1-2,TRBV6-5,CASRTDNYGYTF,TGTGCCAGCAGGACAGATAACTATGGCTACACCTTC
NA,NA,TRBJ2-2,TRBV2,CASSVLAEPTGELFF,TGTGCCAGCAGTGTCCTAGCTGAACCTACCGGGGAGCTGTTTTTT
NA,NA,TRBJ1-1,TRBV3-1/TRBV3-2,CASLGSWGTEAFF,TGTGCCTCTCTGGGGTCATGGGGCACTGAAGCTTTCTTT
NA,NA,TRBJ1-5,TRBV16,CASSSREVNQPQHF,TGTGCCAGCAGTTCCCGGGAAGTAAATCAGCCCCAGCATTTT
NA,NA,TRBJ2-7,TRBV21-1,CASSKPGQGIYEQYF,TGTGCCAGCAGCAAACCGGGACAGGGGATATACGAGCAGTACTTC
NA,NA,TRBJ1-1,TRBV10-1,CASSESAQWTEAFF,TGCGCCAGCAGTGAGTCAGCTCAATGGACTGAAGCTTTCTTT
NA,NA,TRBJ2-2,TRBV28,CASSSGRGAGELFF,TGTGCCAGCAGTTCGGGCAGGGGAGCCGGGGAGCTGTTTTTT
NA,TRBD1,TRBJ1-2,TRBV29-1,CSVSTLDRAGGGYTF,TGCAGCGTTTCTACACTGGACAGGGCAGGAGGCGGCTACACCTTC
few,NA,TRBJ2-3,TRBV4-1,CASSQALGTSTDTQYF,TGCGCCAGCAGCCAAGCCCTCGGAACGAGCACAGATACGCAGTATTTT
NA,NA,TRBJ1-2,TRBV29-1,CSVTENRVGANYGYTF,TGCAGCGTTACCGAAAACAGGGTGGGAGCGAACTATGGCTACACCTTC
NA,NA,TRBJ2-5,TRBV20-1,CSASPPGLQETQYF,TGCAGTGCTAGTCCCCCCGGGTTACAAGAGACCCAGTACTTC
NA,NA,TRBJ1-2,TRBV7-9,CASSLASQGNYGYTF,TGTGCCAGCAGCTTAGCAAGCCAGGGAAACTATGGCTACACCTTC
NA,TRBD1,TRBJ1-2,TRBV6-2/TRBV6-3,CASSYVAGGAFGYTF,TGTGCCAGCAGTTACGTGGCAGGGGGCGCCTTCGGCTACACCTTC
NA,NA,TRBJ2-2,TRBV5-1,CASSHDSLNTGELFF,TGCGCCAGCAGCCACGACAGCTTAAACACCGGGGAGCTGTTTTTT
few,NA,TRBJ1-1,TRBV5-1,CASSLAGRAFF,TGCGCCAGCAGCTTGGCAGGGAGGGCTTTCTTT
many,TRBD1,TRBJ1-4,TRBV27,CASSMTGGSEKLFF,TGTGCCAGCAGTATGACAGGGGGCAGTGAAAAACTGTTTTTT
NA,NA,TRBJ1-5,TRBV2,CASSESESNQPQHF,TGTGCCAGCAGTGAAAGCGAAAGCAATCAGCCCCAGCATTTT
NA,NA,TRBJ2-7,TRBV13,CASSTTGSPYEQYF,TGTGCCAGCAGCACAACAGGGAGCCCCTACGAGCAGTACTTC
NA,NA,TRBJ1-2,TRBV28,CASSLARPYGYTF,TGTGCCAGCAGTTTGGCCAGGCCCTATGGCTACACCTTC
NA,NA,TRBJ1-2,TRBV2,CASSRDLHNYGYTF,TGTGCCAGCAGCCGGGACCTACACAACTATGGCTACACCTTC
NA,NA,TRBJ2-5,TRBV5-5,CASSPEPDRQETQYF,TGTGCCAGCAGCCCCGAACCGGACAGACAAGAGACCCAGTACTTC
NA,NA,TRBJ1-3,TRBV3-1/TRBV3-2,CASSQGTAAGNTIYF,TGTGCCAGCAGCCAAGGGACTGCCGCTGGAAACACCATATATTTT
NA,NA,TRBJ1-6,TRBV28,CASSFGVRESSYNSPLHF,TGTGCCAGCAGTTTTGGAGTGAGGGAGAGCTCCTATAATTCACCCCTCCACTTT
NA,NA,TRBJ2-1,TRBV5-1,CASSLEASFNEQFF,TGCGCCAGCAGCTTGGAAGCTAGTTTCAATGAGCAGTTCTTC
few,NA,TRBJ1-2,TRBV5-5,CASSLTGDNYGYTF,TGTGCCAGCAGCTTGACAGGCGATAACTATGGCTACACCTTC
NA,NA,TRBJ2-6,TRBV3-1/TRBV3-2,CASSQGTGYGANVLTF,TGTGCCAGCAGCCAGGGAACAGGGTATGGGGCCAACGTCCTGACTTTC
NA,NA,TRBJ2-2,TRBV3-1/TRBV3-2,CASSQVGTTGELFF,TGTGCCAGCAGCCAAGTCGGGACCACCGGGGAGCTGTTTTTT
NA,NA,TRBJ1-5,TRBV6-1,CASSEGDGNQPQHF,TGTGCCAGCAGTGAGGGGGACGGCAATCAGCCCCAGCATTTT
NA,NA,TRBJ1-1,TRBV6-6,CASSTDGRGGTEAFF,TGTGCCAGCAGCACCGACGGGCGGGGAGGGACTGAAGCTTTCTTT
NA,NA,TRBJ2-1,TRBV4-1,CASSQGPGLGEQFF,TGCGCCAGCAGCCAAGGTCCCGGTTTAGGAGAGCAGTTCTTC
NA,NA,TRBJ2-5,TRBV5-4,CASYHRFFRDGKETQYF,TGTGCCAGCTACCACCGCTTCTTCCGGGACGGCAAAGAGACCCAGTACTTC
NA,NA,TRBJ1-1,TRBV28,CASSLQGQLGTEAFF,TGTGCCAGCAGTCTCCAAGGACAGCTGGGAACTGAAGCTTTCTTT
NA,NA,TRBJ1-6,TRBV9,CASSAARDNSPLHF,TGTGCCAGCAGCGCGGCCAGGGATAATTCACCCCTCCACTTT
NA,NA,TRBJ2-3,TRBV2,CATTWTPRTDTQYF,TGTGCCACGACCTGGACCCCCCGCACAGATACGCAGTATTTT
NA,NA,TRBJ2-4,TRBV14,CASSHSGVAKNIQYF,TGTGCCAGCAGCCATTCCGGAGTAGCCAAAAACATTCAGTACTTC
NA,TRBD1,TRBJ1-5,TRBV6-5,CASRADRARNQPQHF,TGTGCCAGCAGGGCGGACAGGGCTCGCAATCAGCCCCAGCATTTT
NA,TRBD2,TRBJ2-1,TRBV3-1/TRBV3-2,CASSHLAGANEQFF,TGTGCCAGCAGCCACCTAGCGGGGGCCAATGAGCAGTTCTTC
NA,TRBD1,TRBJ1-4,TRBV27,CASSLVGQGAVSNEKLFF,TGTGCCAGCAGTTTAGTCGGACAGGGGGCCGTTTCTAATGAAAAACTGTTTTTT
NA,NA,TRBJ1-6,TRBV5-8,CASSLGTVPNSPLHF,TGTGCCAGCAGCTTGGGGACAGTCCCTAATTCACCCCTCCACTTT
NA,NA,TRBJ1-4,TRBV30,CACMSRAPGEKLFF,TGTGCCTGCATGAGCAGAGCGCCCGGTGAAAAACTGTTTTTT
NA,NA,TRBJ1-1,TRBV6-5,CASNHRVNTEAFF,TGTGCCAGCAATCACAGGGTGAACACTGAAGCTTTCTTT
NA,NA,TRBJ1-1,TRBV25-1,CASSEYTEGNTEAFF,TGTGCCAGCAGTGAATACACAGAAGGGAACACTGAAGCTTTCTTT
NA,TRBD2,TRBJ2-3,TRBV10-1,CASSESGRGGTDTQYF,TGCGCCAGCAGTGAGTCGGGGCGGGGGGGCACAGATACGCAGTATTTT
NA,NA,TRBJ2-1,TRBV24-1,CATSDPGDRGYNEQFF,TGTGCCACCAGTGATCCGGGGGACAGAGGTTACAATGAGCAGTTCTTC
once,NA,TRBJ2-3,TRBV7-3,CASSSRVGDTQYF,TGTGCCAGCAGCTCCCGGGTGGGAGATACGCAGTATTTT